The rows below give T cell receptor beta chains drawn from one sample of a study of cytomegalovirus exposure and HLA in healthy donors. Some clones are missing from TCRdb's copy, which holds only in-frame ones; the method was immunoSEQ multiplex PCR. The sample lists 150,000 to 200,000 clones; around 78% were seen once. The sequencing input was PBMCs. The receptors were gathered from a woman aged 25 to 45 in good health and CMV-seropositive. The CDR3 runs from the conserved cysteine through the conserved F or W. Fields, in order: J gene, D gene, V gene, clone size, CDR3 DNA, CDR3 protein. The D gene is left open where the match is weak. Clone size appears in some rows only: once, few, many, or a class for an expanded clone.

TRBJ1-1 | NA | TRBV27 | NA | TGTGCCAGCAGTCCCTACCGGACAGATAACACTGAAGCTTTCTTT | CASSPYRTDNTEAFF
TRBJ1-1 | NA | TRBV11-2 | NA | TGTGCCAGCAGCCGGGGGGACACTGAAGCTTTCTTT | CASSRGDTEAFF
TRBJ2-7 | TRBD2 | TRBV7-2 | NA | TGTGCCAGCAGCTTAGGGGACTATTTCTACGAGCAGTACTTC | CASSLGDYFYEQYF
TRBJ1-2 | NA | TRBV5-6 | NA | TGTGCCAGCAGCCCGGGACACGCCGGGTATAACTATGGCTACACCTTC | CASSPGHAGYNYGYTF
TRBJ2-1 | NA | TRBV7-2 | few | TGTGCCAGCAGCCGCTGGGTAGCGGAATACAATGAGCAGTTCTTC | CASSRWVAEYNEQFF
TRBJ1-5 | NA | TRBV5-1 | NA | TGCGCCAGCAGCTTGGCTGGGGGGAGCAATCAGCCCCAGCATTTT | CASSLAGGSNQPQHF
TRBJ2-7 | NA | TRBV14 | NA | TGTGCCAGCAGCCCCGGAGGCTACGAGCAGTACTTC | CASSPGGYEQYF
TRBJ1-5 | NA | TRBV19 | NA | TGTGCCAGTAGTATTTATCGAGGGAATCAGCCCCAGCATTTT | CASSIYRGNQPQHF
TRBJ1-2 | TRBD1 | TRBV9 | NA | TGTGCCAGCAGCGTAGGACAGGGCCATGGCTACACCTTC | CASSVGQGHGYTF
TRBJ1-2 | TRBD1 | TRBV6-6 | NA | TGTGCCAGCAGTTACCAGGGGGCAGTTTATGGCTACACCTTC | CASSYQGAVYGYTF
TRBJ2-1 | NA | TRBV19 | NA | TGTGCCAGTAGTATATCCCCCGGACAGATACTCAATGAGCAGTTCTTC | CASSISPGQILNEQFF
TRBJ1-1 | NA | TRBV28 | NA | TGTGCCAGCAGTTTGGGGGGGAATATTGAAGCTTTCTTT | CASSLGGNIEAFF
TRBJ1-2 | TRBD1 | TRBV2 | NA | TGTGCCAGCAGCCTCCGACAGGGATTGTCGCATGGCTACACCTTC | CASSLRQGLSHGYTF
TRBJ2-5 | TRBD2 | TRBV5-6 | once | TGTGCCAGCAGCCAGAGCGGGGGGGCCGGAGAGACCCAGTACTTC | CASSQSGGAGETQYF
TRBJ2-7 | TRBD2 | TRBV5-6 | NA | TGTGCCAGCAGCTGGGCCGGGACTAGTCATTCGCAGTACTTC | CASSWAGTSHSQYF
TRBJ2-7 | NA | TRBV28 | NA | TGTGCCAGCAGTCCCCCCAGGGGCGAGCAGTACTTC | CASSPPRGEQYF
TRBJ1-2 | TRBD1 | TRBV4-2 | NA | TGTGCCAGCAGCAGTGTCAACAGGGGCGAAAATGGCTACACCTTC | CASSSVNRGENGYTF
TRBJ2-3 | TRBD1 | TRBV30 | few | TGTGCCTGGAGTTTACGACAGGGGGGAGATACGCAGTATTTT | CAWSLRQGGDTQYF
TRBJ2-1 | TRBD2 | TRBV5-6 | NA | TGTGCCAGCACCTGGGGGTATAGCGGGACGAACAATGAGCAGTTCTTC | CASTWGYSGTNNEQFF
TRBJ2-7 | NA | TRBV6-1 | NA | TGTGCCAGCAGTGAATATTCCAGGGGTTCTAGGACCTACGAGCAGTACTTC | CASSEYSRGSRTYEQYF
TRBJ1-3 | NA | TRBV28 | NA | TGTGCCAGCAGTTTATATGACAATGAGGGAAACACCATATATTTT | CASSLYDNEGNTIYF
TRBJ1-4 | TRBD1 | TRBV25-1 | NA | TGTGCCAGCAGCCCTACAGGGGCAAGGGAAAAACTGTTTTTT | CASSPTGAREKLFF
TRBJ2-3 | TRBD2 | TRBV2 | NA | TGTGCCAGCAGTCGGGACGGGGGGGCCGCAGATACGCAGTATTTT | CASSRDGGAADTQYF
TRBJ2-1 | NA | TRBV6-6 | NA | TGTGCCAGCAGCCGTACAGGGAATGAGCAGTTCTTC | CASSRTGNEQFF
TRBJ1-2 | NA | TRBV2 | NA | TGTGCCAGCAGTGAATGGACGTCGGGGGCTAACTATGGCTACACCTTC | CASSEWTSGANYGYTF
TRBJ2-1 | NA | TRBV30 | once | TGTGCCTGGAGTCCGATACAGTACAATGAGCAGTTCTTC | CAWSPIQYNEQFF
TRBJ2-1 | TRBD1 | TRBV11-2 | few | TGTGCCAGCAGCTCCCTACAGGGGGCGCGGGGCAATGAGCAGTTCTTC | CASSSLQGARGNEQFF
TRBJ2-7 | NA | TRBV19 | once | TGTGCCAGTAGTATAGGGACGGGGAACGGAGAGCAGTACTTC | CASSIGTGNGEQYF
TRBJ2-2 | TRBD2 | TRBV6-5 | few | TGTGCCAGCAGCTCCGGGACTAGGGCCGGGGAGCTGTTTTTT | CASSSGTRAGELFF
TRBJ2-5 | NA | TRBV5-6 | NA | TGTGCCAGCAGCCGACAACTCTTGGGTCCGGCGACCCAGTACTTC | CASSRQLLGPATQYF
TRBJ2-7 | TRBD2 | TRBV27 | NA | TGTGCCAGCAGTACTAGCGGGAGCCTCCACGAGCAGTACTTC | CASSTSGSLHEQYF
TRBJ2-2 | NA | TRBV28 | NA | TGTGCCAGCTACGATACGCAGGGGTTTAACACCGGGGAGCTGTTTTTT | CASYDTQGFNTGELFF
TRBJ2-7 | TRBD2 | TRBV28 | NA | TGTGCCAGCAGCCGGACTAGCGGGGCCTACGAGCAGTACTTC | CASSRTSGAYEQYF
TRBJ2-2 | TRBD1 | TRBV19 | NA | TGTGCCAGTAGTAAGGGACAGGGAGGTTACGCGAACACCGGGGAGCTGTTTTTT | CASSKGQGGYANTGELFF
TRBJ2-3 | NA | TRBV27 | NA | TGTGCCAGCAGGGCGGCCAGCACAGATACGCAGTATTTT | CASRAASTDTQYF